This TCR beta chain was captured in a study of blood T cell repertoires in COVID-19. The length of the CDR3 is 14 residues. V was shortened by 3 bases and J by 4 bases, with 13 bases between the two germline ends. The germline V gene encodes CDR1 SGDLS and CDR2 YYNGEE. Clones were sequenced by immunoSEQ multiplex PCR, and TCRdb holds only the in-frame ones, with some missing. The profile covers a few hundred thousand clones, with less than 85% appearing a single time and about 5% taken by the ten largest. The chain employs TRBV9 and TRBJ2-5, with a possible D match to TRBD2 (6 bases). The sequence derives from a man in his sixties who had recovered from COVID-19. Specimen: peripheral blood. The CDR3, as DNA: TGTGCCAGCAGCGCCGGGAGCGCTCCAGAGACCCAGTACTTC. Encoded protein: CASSAGSAPETQYF.